Below, one TCR beta chain is given with its context. Its antigen remains unidentified. The record originates from a study of T cell responses to AZD1222 COVID-19 vaccine. The V gene lost 0 bases and the J gene lost 5 bases, with 13 bases spanning the gap. CDR1 and CDR2 from the germline V gene are SGHTA and FQGTGA. This CDR3 contains 15 residues. Second doses that came at about 4 or about 12 weeks were put together. Method: immunoSEQ multiplex PCR; TCRdb's copy keeps in-frame clones and lacks some. The sample lists about 94,000 clones, around 89% occurring once. Regarding the study as a whole: Repertoires in all cases were sampled only once the peak T cell response had passed.

This receptor was obtained from an adult who received the AZD1222 COVID-19 vaccine. The rearrangement joins TRBV7-3 to TRBJ2-5; the D gene is possibly TRBD1 (5 bases). This material consisted of peripheral blood, taken 28 days after the second AZD1222 dose. The CDR3 spells CASSLTGRAGETQYF. DNA for the CDR3: TGTGCCAGCAGCTTAACGGGCAGGGCAGGGGAGACCCAGTACTTC.